This T cell receptor (beta chain) derives from a study of T cell responses to AZD1222 COVID-19 vaccine. Study-wide results and caveats: Spike-wide coverage was observed for vaccine-associated CD4 TCRs, with dominant responses at 160-218 and 743-854.

The V gene's germline CDR1 is SGHDN and CDR2 FVKESK. Deletions cut 3 bases from V and 10 bases from J, with 15 bases between. This CDR3 is built from 14 residues. Some clones are missing from TCRdb's copy, which holds only in-frame ones; the method was immunoSEQ multiplex PCR. The sample includes 85,000 to 100,000 clones, approximately 89% of them seen just once. A note on this clone: Antigen: not known.

The receptor was derived from an adult who received the AZD1222 COVID-19 vaccine. Sequenced material: peripheral blood, taken 28 days after the second AZD1222 dose. The chain uses TRBV14 and TRBJ1-4, with D possibly matching TRBD1 (6 bases). The CDR3: CASSQHREERKLFF. In nucleotides, the CDR3 is TGTGCCAGCAGCCAGCACAGGGAGGAAAGAAAACTGTTTTTT.